This TCR beta chain was identified during a study of CD4 and CD8 cells across lung adenocarcinoma regions. Germline values: CDR1 MNHNS, CDR2 SASEGT. The CDR3 length is 15 residues. J was trimmed by 6 bases and V by 8 bases; bases with no gene match: 11. TCRdb independently ran MiXCR on the PCR reads; one entry per CDR3 protein. The repertoire consists of several thousand distinct CDR3 sequences, with 45% occurring once and the leading ten covering just under 97%. The patients had localized lung adenocarcinoma, a non-small cell subtype. The receptor comes from a male donor with lung adenocarcinoma. The CD4 and CD8 labels of this study may be unreliable. Sequenced material: CD8+ T cells from the center of a lung tumor. The chain couples TRBV6-1 to TRBJ2-1, with 9 bases lining up with TRBD2. The CDR3 DNA follows: TGTGCCAGCGCGAGAGATAGCGGGGGACCCAATGAGCAGTTCTTC. It yields the protein CASARDSGGPNEQFF.